These T cell receptor beta chains were read from a single sample in a study of T cells in localized non-small cell lung cancer. The repertoire was sequenced with immunoSEQ multiplex PCR; TCRdb's copy has only in-frame clones and lacks some. The sample holds about 82,000 clones; around 80% are singletons and the top ten take around 21%. Sequences were derived from PBMCs, sampled before any cancer treatment. The receptor set was obtained from a man between 40 and 70 years old with stage II squamous cell lung carcinoma. Each CDR3 is given with its conserved first and last residue. Each record gives: clone size, V gene, J gene, CDR3 length, D gene, CDR3 DNA, CDR3 protein. D genes are given only for firm matches. Clone size is shown for a subset of rows, as once, few, many or a class of expanded clone.

clone_size: -
v_call: TRBV2
j_call: TRBJ2-5
cdr3_length: 16
d_call: TRBD2
cdr3_nt: TGTGCCAGCAGAAGGACTAGCGGGACGTTAGGGGAGACCCAGTACTTC
cdr3_aa: CASRRTSGTLGETQYF

clone_size: -
v_call: TRBV9
j_call: TRBJ2-5
cdr3_length: 15
d_call: -
cdr3_nt: TGTGCCAGCGGCGGACTCGTGGGACTGGGGGAGACCCAGTACTTC
cdr3_aa: CASGGLVGLGETQYF

clone_size: -
v_call: TRBV5-1
j_call: TRBJ1-4
cdr3_length: 19
d_call: TRBD1
cdr3_nt: TGCGCCAGCAGCCCACGGAGCCTTTCTGACAGGGGGCGGAATGAAAAACTGTTTTTT
cdr3_aa: CASSPRSLSDRGRNEKLFF

clone_size: -
v_call: TRBV4-2
j_call: TRBJ2-1
cdr3_length: 14
d_call: TRBD1
cdr3_nt: TGTGCCAGCAGCTGGGGACAGGGGGCCATGGAGCAGTTCTTC
cdr3_aa: CASSWGQGAMEQFF

clone_size: -
v_call: TRBV29-1
j_call: TRBJ2-7
cdr3_length: 14
d_call: -
cdr3_nt: TGCAGCGTCCAGGGGGAGGGCGGATCCTACGAGCAGTACTTC
cdr3_aa: CSVQGEGGSYEQYF

clone_size: -
v_call: TRBV4-1
j_call: TRBJ2-5
cdr3_length: 16
d_call: TRBD1
cdr3_nt: TGCGCCAGCAGCCAATCTGACAGGGGGCTTGTAGAGACCCAGTACTTC
cdr3_aa: CASSQSDRGLVETQYF

clone_size: -
v_call: TRBV14
j_call: TRBJ1-2
cdr3_length: 14
d_call: -
cdr3_nt: TGTGCCAGCAGCTCCCCGGTCGGGCCAGGGGGCTACACCTTC
cdr3_aa: CASSSPVGPGGYTF

clone_size: few
v_call: TRBV30
j_call: TRBJ1-6
cdr3_length: 13
d_call: -
cdr3_nt: TGTGCCTGGAGCCGCACCAGCCCCTCACCCCTCCACTTT
cdr3_aa: CAWSRTSPSPLHF

clone_size: -
v_call: TRBV5-1
j_call: TRBJ1-1
cdr3_length: 15
d_call: TRBD1
cdr3_nt: TGCGCCAGCAGCTCGGCGGGACAGAGGAACACTGAAGCTTTCTTT
cdr3_aa: CASSSAGQRNTEAFF

clone_size: -
v_call: TRBV30
j_call: TRBJ1-5
cdr3_length: 14
d_call: -
cdr3_nt: TGTGCCTGGAGTAGGAGCAGGGTAAATCAGCCCCAGCATTTT
cdr3_aa: CAWSRSRVNQPQHF

clone_size: -
v_call: TRBV18
j_call: TRBJ1-3
cdr3_length: 15
d_call: -
cdr3_nt: TGTGCCAGCTCACAAGACAGAACCTCTGGAAACACCATATATTTT
cdr3_aa: CASSQDRTSGNTIYF

clone_size: once
v_call: TRBV6-6
j_call: TRBJ1-5
cdr3_length: 13
d_call: -
cdr3_nt: TGTGCCAGCAGCGTCGGGGGCAGGCAGCCCCAGCATTTT
cdr3_aa: CASSVGGRQPQHF

clone_size: once
v_call: TRBV2
j_call: TRBJ1-2
cdr3_length: 18
d_call: -
cdr3_nt: TGTGCCAGCAGCAGGACCGGTGACGTTCCCCGGGGAGACTATGGCTACACCTTC
cdr3_aa: CASSRTGDVPRGDYGYTF

clone_size: -
v_call: TRBV29-1
j_call: TRBJ2-7
cdr3_length: 11
d_call: -
cdr3_nt: TGCAGCGTTGTGGCTCCTCTCGAGCAGTACTTC
cdr3_aa: CSVVAPLEQYF

clone_size: many
v_call: TRBV28
j_call: TRBJ2-7
cdr3_length: 14
d_call: -
cdr3_nt: TGTGCCAGCCGCCGACAGCAAGGGGTTTACGAGCAGTACTTC
cdr3_aa: CASRRQQGVYEQYF

clone_size: -
v_call: TRBV14
j_call: TRBJ1-6
cdr3_length: 18
d_call: TRBD1
cdr3_nt: TGTGCCAGCAGCGAGGGGACAGGGGGTCCAACGGATAATTCACCCCTCCACTTT
cdr3_aa: CASSEGTGGPTDNSPLHF

clone_size: -
v_call: TRBV19
j_call: TRBJ2-2
cdr3_length: 13
d_call: -
cdr3_nt: TGTGCCAGTAGTATGACAGTCACCGGGGAGCTGTTTTTT
cdr3_aa: CASSMTVTGELFF

clone_size: -
v_call: TRBV6-5
j_call: TRBJ1-6
cdr3_length: 15
d_call: TRBD1
cdr3_nt: TGTGCCAGCAGTTACTCAAGGGGGCGGGATTCACCCCTCCACTTT
cdr3_aa: CASSYSRGRDSPLHF

clone_size: -
v_call: TRBV6-5
j_call: TRBJ1-3
cdr3_length: 15
d_call: TRBD1
cdr3_nt: TGTGCCAGCAGAAGAGACAGGGTAGCTGGAAACACCATATATTTT
cdr3_aa: CASRRDRVAGNTIYF

clone_size: -
v_call: TRBV6-1
j_call: TRBJ1-3
cdr3_length: 14
d_call: -
cdr3_nt: TGTGCCAGCAAGGAAACCCTCTCTGGAAACACCATATATTTT
cdr3_aa: CASKETLSGNTIYF

clone_size: -
v_call: TRBV4-1
j_call: TRBJ2-3
cdr3_length: 16
d_call: -
cdr3_nt: TGCGCCAGCAGCCAGCTAGCGAGCCTCGTGGCAGATACGCAGTATTTT
cdr3_aa: CASSQLASLVADTQYF

clone_size: few
v_call: TRBV18
j_call: TRBJ1-1
cdr3_length: 12
d_call: TRBD1
cdr3_nt: TGTGCCAGTCAGGGGGAGAACACTGAAGCTTTCTTT
cdr3_aa: CASQGENTEAFF

clone_size: -
v_call: TRBV7-2
j_call: TRBJ1-5
cdr3_length: 14
d_call: -
cdr3_nt: TGTGCCAGCACCTCAAGCGGGTCCAATCAGCCCCAGCATTTT
cdr3_aa: CASTSSGSNQPQHF

clone_size: -
v_call: TRBV5-4
j_call: TRBJ2-7
cdr3_length: 17
d_call: TRBD1
cdr3_nt: TGTGCCAGCATCTCCCGGGACAGAGTCGTTACACCCTACGAGCAGTACTTC
cdr3_aa: CASISRDRVVTPYEQYF

clone_size: once
v_call: TRBV27
j_call: TRBJ1-6
cdr3_length: 15
d_call: TRBD1
cdr3_nt: TGTGCCAGCAGGTACGACAGGGGCGGTAATTCACCCCTCCACTTT
cdr3_aa: CASRYDRGGNSPLHF

clone_size: -
v_call: TRBV6-1
j_call: TRBJ2-1
cdr3_length: 18
d_call: TRBD2
cdr3_nt: TGTGCCAGCAGTGGACGTCATGGGAGAGGACTAGCGGCCAATGAGCAGTTCTTC
cdr3_aa: CASSGRHGRGLAANEQFF

clone_size: many
v_call: TRBV7-2
j_call: TRBJ1-2
cdr3_length: 15
d_call: TRBD1
cdr3_nt: TGTGCCAGCAGTGGAACTGGACAGGAGCACTATGGCTACACCTTC
cdr3_aa: CASSGTGQEHYGYTF

clone_size: -
v_call: TRBV28
j_call: TRBJ1-1
cdr3_length: 15
d_call: -
cdr3_nt: TGTGCCAGCAGTACGTGGGGGGGCTCGAGAACTGAAGCTTTCTTT
cdr3_aa: CASSTWGGSRTEAFF

clone_size: -
v_call: TRBV11-2
j_call: TRBJ2-5
cdr3_length: 16
d_call: TRBD2
cdr3_nt: TGTGCCAGCAGCTGGGGGGGAGGGTCCTACCAAGAGACCCAGTACTTC
cdr3_aa: CASSWGGGSYQETQYF

clone_size: many
v_call: TRBV11-2
j_call: TRBJ1-1
cdr3_length: 14
d_call: -
cdr3_nt: TGTGCCAGCAGCCCGACCGCCCTGAACACTGAAGCTTTCTTT
cdr3_aa: CASSPTALNTEAFF

clone_size: once
v_call: TRBV5-1
j_call: TRBJ2-2
cdr3_length: 16
d_call: TRBD2
cdr3_nt: TGCGCCAGCAGCATCGGACTAGTGGGAAACACCGGGGAGCTGTTTTTT
cdr3_aa: CASSIGLVGNTGELFF

clone_size: -
v_call: TRBV7-9
j_call: TRBJ2-7
cdr3_length: 15
d_call: -
cdr3_nt: TGTGCCAGCAGCTTAGAGCAGGGCAAAGTATACGAGCAGTACTTC
cdr3_aa: CASSLEQGKVYEQYF

clone_size: -
v_call: TRBV5-4
j_call: TRBJ2-7
cdr3_length: 14
d_call: -
cdr3_nt: TGTGCCAGCAGCTTGGTTGGGGCCAAAGACGAGCAGTACTTC
cdr3_aa: CASSLVGAKDEQYF

clone_size: once
v_call: TRBV18
j_call: TRBJ2-3
cdr3_length: 16
d_call: TRBD1
cdr3_nt: TGTGCCAGCTCACCACCCCGACAGGGGGCAACAGATACGCAGTATTTT
cdr3_aa: CASSPPRQGATDTQYF

clone_size: -
v_call: TRBV11-1
j_call: TRBJ1-4
cdr3_length: 16
d_call: -
cdr3_nt: TGTGCCAGCAGCCGGACAATCCAGGCTCCTAATGAAAAACTGTTTTTT
cdr3_aa: CASSRTIQAPNEKLFF

clone_size: -
v_call: TRBV9
j_call: TRBJ1-2
cdr3_length: 15
d_call: TRBD1
cdr3_nt: TGTGCCAGCAGCGGGGACAGGGGACTTAACTATGGCTACACCTTC
cdr3_aa: CASSGDRGLNYGYTF

clone_size: -
v_call: TRBV5-1
j_call: TRBJ2-1
cdr3_length: 15
d_call: TRBD2
cdr3_nt: TGCGCCAGCAGCTTGTCACTAGCGGGGGTAAATGAGCAGTTCTTC
cdr3_aa: CASSLSLAGVNEQFF